This T cell receptor (beta chain) comes out of a study of T cell responses to AZD1222 COVID-19 vaccine. Study findings and constraints: Seropositive at baseline were only six AZD1222 recipients. Two AZD1222 doses significantly raised spike-specific TCR breadth and depth over controls. The repertoires were collected only after the peak T cell response.

Turning to this clone: Antigen specificity is unknown.

The repertoire was sequenced with immunoSEQ multiplex PCR; TCRdb's copy has only in-frame clones and lacks some. The top ten hold approximately 1.5% of the sample, which has approximately 200,000 clones, roughly 94% seen once. The V end lost 0 bases, the J end lost 7 bases, and 8 bases lay between the germline ends. Germline lookup yields CDR1 KGHSH and CDR2 LQKENI. This CDR3 has 13 amino acids. This clonotype originated in an adult who received the MenACWY meningococcal vaccine as a control. This chain joins TRBV18 and TRBJ2-3; D gene unclear. This sample comprised peripheral blood, obtained 28 days after the second dose of the MenACWY control vaccine. CDR3 nucleotide sequence: TGTGCCAGCTCACCACCGTCAGGAAATACGCAGTATTTT. It yields the protein CASSPPSGNTQYF.